These 26 T cell receptor beta chains share one sample of origin, sequenced in a study of blood T cell repertoires in COVID-19. Assay used: immunoSEQ multiplex PCR; TCRdb lists only in-frame clones, some missing. This table has 400,000 or so clones, approximately 86% appearing once. Specimen: peripheral blood. Receptors originate from a human donor in a cohort sampled during active COVID-19.

The chain uses TRBV25-1 and TRBJ1-3, with D uncertain. The CDR3 loop spans 17 amino acids. Per germline, CDR1 MGHDK and CDR2 SYGVNS. Deletions cut 10 bases from V and 0 bases from J, with 22 bases between. CDR3 bases: TGTGCCATCGACTCACGCCCCAGCCGAGGCTCTGGAAACACCATATATTTT. Translating gives CAIDSRPSRGSGNTIYF.

The chain is built from TRBV2 and TRBJ2-5, with 9 bases that match TRBD1. The germline V gene has CDR1 SNHLY and CDR2 FYNNEI. V lost 6 bases and J lost 2; bases outside the gene matches: 13. CDR3 length: 17 amino acids. This CDR3 reads CASRHDPGTGRQETQYF. DNA for the CDR3: TGTGCCAGCAGGCACGACCCCGGGACAGGGAGACAAGAGACCCAGTACTTC.

This clone was recorded a few times. The chain uses TRBV10-1 and TRBJ2-7, with D possibly being TRBD1 (7 bases). The CDR3 runs to 15 residues. Trimming took off 11 bases at V and 0 bases at J, with 20 bases between the two ends. From germline, CDR1 is WNHNN and CDR2 SYGVQD (reference sequence). This CDR3 reads CALKHRGGVSYEQYF. CDR3 bases: TGCGCCCTGAAGCACAGGGGCGGGGTCTCCTACGAGCAGTACTTC.

The CDR3 DNA is TGTGCCAGCAGTTTAGGTGGTGGGGCGGGGGGCCGAGGTAAGCAGTTCTTC. It encodes CASSLGGGAGGRGKQFF. The chain links TRBV28 to TRBJ2-1, with 8 bases aligning to TRBD2. The V gene end was trimmed by 2 bases and the J gene end by 11 bases; junction bases not matched to a gene: 17. The V gene's germline CDR1 is MDHEN and CDR2 SYDVKM. The length of the CDR3 is 17 residues.

The rearrangement joins TRBV2 to TRBJ1-1, with D hard to call. This CDR3 region has 12 residues. Germline CDR1 and CDR2: SNHLY and FYNNEI. Between the trimmed V and J ends, which lost 3 bases and 9 bases, there was a span of 11 bases. CDR3 nucleotide sequence: TGTGCCAGCAGTGAGTCGGGGTTGAAAGCTTTCTTT. It yields the protein CASSESGLKAFF.

The chain carries TRBV6-5 and TRBJ1-1; D call uncertain. This CDR3 region has 13 residues. Germline CDR1 is MNHEY and CDR2 is SVGAGI. V shed 6 bases and J shed 1 base, with 9 bases lying between them. The CDR3 region has the DNA TGTGCCAGCAGCCCGGTCCAGAACACTGAAGCTTTCTTT. It translates to CASSPVQNTEAFF.

Points on this clone: Different DNA sequences within this sample yield the same CDR3. The chain employs TRBV5-1 and TRBJ1-1; TRBD1 might be the D (6 bases). This CDR3 has 14 residues. Germline CDR1 SGHRS, CDR2 YFSETQ. V shed 4 bases and J shed 5 bases, with 15 bases lying between them. The CDR3: CASSRGGAGTEAFF. In DNA form, the CDR3 reads TGCGCCAGCAGCAGGGGGGGGGCCGGGACTGAAGCTTTCTTT.

To note about this clone: This same CDR3 is encoded by further DNA sequences in the sample. The CDR3 loop is CASSRTGELFF. DNA for the CDR3: TGTGCCAGCAGTCGCACCGGGGAGCTGTTTTTT. The rearrangement joins TRBV12-3 or TRBV12-4 to TRBJ2-2; D unclear. The CDR3 covers 11 residues. V was shortened by 5 bases and J by 4 bases, with 2 bases between the two germline ends.

V and J are TRBV18 and TRBJ2-3; possible D gene TRBD2, 5 bases. V dropped 3 bases and J dropped 4 bases, with 14 bases sitting between them. CDR1 is KGHSH and CDR2 is LQKENI in the germline V gene. The CDR3 loop spans 15 amino acids. The CDR3 here is CASSPLRRVADTQYF. DNA of the CDR3: TGTGCCAGCTCACCCCTCCGGCGGGTTGCAGATACGCAGTATTTT.

This chain joins TRBV7-9 and TRBJ2-3; D unresolved. Trimming cost V 1 base and J 4 bases, with 9 bases left between them. The CDR3 runs 14 residues. Germline-derived CDR1 and CDR2 are SEHNR and FQNEAQ (reference sequence). The CDR3 region is CASSLVLFADTQYF. The DNA for the CDR3 is TGTGCCAGCAGCTTAGTACTTTTCGCAGATACGCAGTATTTT.

The chain links TRBV19 to TRBJ1-3; D might be TRBD1 (5 bases). Looked up from germline, CDR1 is LNHDA and CDR2 is SQIVND (reference sequence). The CDR3 is made up of 16 amino acids. Trimming cost V 6 bases and J 0 bases, with 15 bases left between them. The DNA of the CDR3 is TGTGCCAGTAGCCCCGACCAGGGTGGCTCTGGAAACACCATATATTTT. Residues: CASSPDQGGSGNTIYF.

V usage is TRBV2 and J usage is TRBJ2-7; D gene ambiguous. Germline V CDR1 and CDR2: SNHLY, FYNNEI. This CDR3 spans 12 amino acids. V was cut by 6 bases and J by 3 bases, with 9 bases left in between. CDR3 coding DNA: TGTGCCAGCAGAAGACTCCACTACGAGCAGTACTTC. Translating gives CASRRLHYEQYF.

This chain joins TRBV27 and TRBJ1-5; weak D call: TRBD1 (6 bases). The CDR3 covers 15 residues. The germline V gene has CDR1 MNHEY and CDR2 SMNVEV (reference sequence). V was pared by 6 bases and J by 3 bases, with 15 bases between. DNA of the CDR3: TGTGCCAGCAGCGATACAGGGTGGGTCAATCAGCCCCAGCATTTT. This gives the protein CASSDTGWVNQPQHF.

The genes are TRBV5-1 and TRBJ2-1; D gene ambiguous. The CDR3 consists of 14 residues. The V gene lost 4 bases and the J gene lost 6 bases, with 14 bases spanning the gap. Per germline, CDR1 SGHRS and CDR2 YFSETQ. CDR3 sequence (DNA): TGCGCCAGCAGCGGGCGACAACTTACCAATGAGCAGTTCTTC. Its translation: CASSGRQLTNEQFF.

This chain uses TRBV9 with TRBJ2-5; 9 positions agree with TRBD2. Losses at the gene ends were 0 bases for V and 9 bases for J; bases not matched to a gene: 6. Germline assignment: CDR1 SGDLS and CDR2 YYNGEE. The CDR3 totals 14 residues. This CDR3 reads CASSVGLAGNSQYF. CDR3 coding DNA: TGTGCCAGCAGCGTAGGGCTAGCGGGGAATTCCCAGTACTTC.

This rearrangement joins TRBV6-5 to TRBJ2-7; TRBD2 aligns across 11 bases. Germline V CDR1 and CDR2: MNHEY, SVGAGI. This CDR3 has 16 residues. V dropped 0 bases and J dropped 3; count of bases not matched to a gene: 4. The CDR3 bases are TGTGCCAGCAGTTACTCAGGACTAGCGGGCGTCTACGAGCAGTACTTC. This translates into CASSYSGLAGVYEQYF.

The sample holds a few counts of this clone. This sequence joins TRBV4-1 and TRBJ2-5; maybe TRBD1 (5 bases). Trimming cost V 0 bases and J 5 bases, with 10 bases left between them. The length of the CDR3 is 14 residues. Germline CDR1 MGHRA, CDR2 YSYEKL. The CDR3 protein is CASSQEGDGETQYF. The CDR3 DNA sequence: TGCGCCAGCAGCCAAGAAGGGGATGGGGAGACCCAGTACTTC.

This clone was counted once. The chain employs TRBV4-1 and TRBJ1-1; no firm D call. Looked up from germline, CDR1 is MGHRA and CDR2 is YSYEKL. This CDR3 spans 13 amino acids. Trimming cost V 4 bases and J 3 bases, with 9 bases left between them. CDR3 sequence (DNA): TGCGCCAGCAGCCCCCGGGATTACACTGAAGCTTTCTTT. Its protein is CASSPRDYTEAFF.

The rearrangement uses TRBV12-3 or TRBV12-4 and TRBJ2-5; D is undetermined. With 3 bases removed from V and 7 bases from J, the gap between germline ends came to 12 bases. The CDR3 length is 13 residues. CDR3 amino acids: CASSFGLPGTQYF. The CDR3 DNA is TGTGCCAGCAGTTTCGGTCTCCCCGGGACCCAGTACTTC.

The V and J genes are TRBV10-3 and TRBJ2-7; tentative D call: TRBD1 (6 bases). This CDR3 comprises 19 residues. Between the trimmed V and J ends, which lost 11 bases and 2 bases, there was a span of 34 bases. Germline-derived CDR1 and CDR2 are ENHRY and SYGVKD. The CDR3: CAPPPPPQPYRDTTYEQYF. The DNA of the CDR3 is TGTGCCCCACCCCCTCCCCCACAACCGTACAGGGACACCACCTACGAGCAGTACTTC.

This chain uses TRBV5-5 with TRBJ1-2; 10 nucleotides align to TRBD1. The CDR3 is 17 residues long. Trimming took 5 bases from V and 7 from J; bases not matched to a gene: 17. Germline V gene lookup returns CDR1 SGHKS and CDR2 YYEKEE (reference sequence). The CDR3 nucleotides read TGTGCCAGCAGTTTTTCAAACCCGGGACAGGGGTGGCGTGGCTACACCTTC. Its protein is CASSFSNPGQGWRGYTF.

The sample holds a few counts of this clone. The chain joins TRBV28 to TRBJ1-5; possible D gene TRBD1, 5 bases. V was shortened by 1 base and J by 9 bases, with 7 bases between the two germline ends. The CDR3 covers 12 residues. CDR1 and CDR2 from the germline V gene are MDHEN and SYDVKM. CDR3 DNA: TGTGCCAGCAGTTTATACAGGCGGCCCCAGCATTTT. It specifies CASSLYRRPQHF.

This rearrangement joins TRBV30 to TRBJ2-2; 7 bases fit TRBD1. V trimming: 4 bases; J trimming: 2 bases; junction bases outside the gene matches: 7. The CDR3 totals 15 residues. Per the germline V gene, CDR1 is GTSNPN and CDR2 is SVGIG (reference sequence). CDR3 region: CAWNQGDPNTGELFF. The CDR3 nucleotides are TGTGCCTGGAACCAGGGGGACCCCAACACCGGGGAGCTGTTTTTT.

The rearrangement links TRBV9 to TRBJ2-3, with D possibly being TRBD1 (5 bases). The CDR3 is made up of 15 amino acids. Trimming pared 4 bases from V and 3 bases from J, leaving 15 bases between. Germline CDR1 reads SGDLS; CDR2 reads YYNGEE. CDR3 coding DNA: TGTGCCAGCAGCTCTGGGGCTGTGGGTACAGATACGCAGTATTTT. Translating gives CASSSGAVGTDTQYF.

The chain couples TRBV7-2 to TRBJ2-1; 16 nucleotides align to TRBD2. Per the germline V gene, CDR1 is SGHTA and CDR2 is FQGNSA. With 6 bases clipped from V and 5 bases from J, the junction kept 10 bases outside the gene matches. The CDR3 totals 18 residues. The CDR3 region is CASSSAGTSGGANNEQFF. In DNA, the CDR3 is TGTGCCAGCAGTTCTGCCGGGACTAGCGGGGGGGCAAACAATGAGCAGTTCTTC.

The count of this clone is one. The chain carries TRBV5-4 and TRBJ2-5; TRBD1 matches 7 bases. Germline V gives CDR1 SGHNT, CDR2 YYREEE (reference sequence). V shed 5 bases and J 0 bases; nucleotides not matched to a gene: 4. The CDR3 loop spans 14 amino acids. The CDR3 protein is CASRPTGDQETQYF. CDR3 coding DNA: TGTGCCAGCAGACCTACAGGGGACCAAGAGACCCAGTACTTC.